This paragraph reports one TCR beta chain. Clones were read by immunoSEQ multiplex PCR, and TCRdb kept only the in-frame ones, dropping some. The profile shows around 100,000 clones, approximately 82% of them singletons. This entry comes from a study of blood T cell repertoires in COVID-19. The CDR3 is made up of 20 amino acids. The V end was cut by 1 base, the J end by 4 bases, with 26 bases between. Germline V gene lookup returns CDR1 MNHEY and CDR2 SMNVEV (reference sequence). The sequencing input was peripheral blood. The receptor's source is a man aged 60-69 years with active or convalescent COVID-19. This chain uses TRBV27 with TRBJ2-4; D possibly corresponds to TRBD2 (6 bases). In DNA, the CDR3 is TGTGCCAGCAGTTTATGGGCCCCGCGGACGGGGCTTCGGGAGAAAAACATTCAGTACTTC. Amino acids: CASSLWAPRTGLREKNIQYF.